This T cell receptor (beta chain) originates from a study of CD8 T cells in Susac syndrome. Study background: Patients with Susac syndrome were, at the time of blood collection, therapy-naive, maintained on corticosteroids, or maintained on intravenous immunoglobulin alone.

Findings and limits, study-wide: The study admitted that it had a relatively small number of individuals in its TCR sequencing and HLA analysis.

Random hexamers were used to reverse transcribe the RNA input (0.5 to 1 ug). Each CDR3 protein gets one entry after TCRdb re-called the immunoSEQ multiplex PCR reads with MiXCR. The data contain about 140,000 distinct CDR3 sequences, 95% of them seen just once; the ten biggest clones take up approximately 0.18%. The CDR3 has 11 amino acids. V shed 6 bases and J shed 8 bases, with 10 bases lying between them. Germline CDR1 and CDR2: SEHNR and FQNEAQ (reference sequence). The table lists this clonotype with a count of one. Its target is unknown. The chain couples TRBV7-9 to TRBJ1-2, with no clear D. Sequenced: CD8+ T cells from PBMCs. The receptor comes from a human donor with Susac syndrome. The CDR3 nucleotides are TGTGCCAGCAGTTATTCGTTCGGCTACACCTTC. Translation gives CASSYSFGYTF.